This T cell receptor (beta chain) appears in the sequencing data of a study of blood T cell repertoires in COVID-19 (dated by TCRdb to 2019 to 2021). Some background on the complete study: Collaborator samples came from the United States, Italy and Spain and covered acute and convalescent phases of COVID-19. Deeply sampled blood TCRbeta repertoires from subjects exposed to, actively infected with, or recovered from COVID-19 were included in the dataset. The samples were drawn from the first 160 participants of the ongoing ImmuneRACE study and from roughly 1,300 subjects provided by 6 global collaborators. The repertoires were released in a freely available public database intended as a resource for research on the immune response to SARS-CoV-2. Where HLA class I and class II types were available, the types were taken from metadata supplied by the sample provider, not from assay-based typing. The material from the prospective study consisted of cDNA or gDNA derived from T cells, B-cell-depleted T cells, or PBMCs. A de-identified subject ID, COVID-19 status, age in years and sex were almost always included in the sample metadata.

Each collaborating institution followed its own protocols to collect whole blood in K2EDTA tubes. For TCRbeta analysis, collaborator samples were shipped as frozen whole blood, as isolated PBMCs, or as DNA extracted from either sample type. TCRbeta CDR3 regions were amplified from genomic DNA using the immunoSEQ Assay, a bias-controlled multiplex PCR. Processing in the source paper ran as follows. Nucleated cell counts per sample were estimated from amplification of reference gene primers within the assay. Sequence reads were collapsed and filtered to measure the absolute abundance of every unique TCRbeta CDR3 rearrangement. Productive Simpson clonality was computed per sample as the square root of Simpson's diversity index over productive rearrangements. Sourced from immuneACCESS, this table was stored by TCRdb with only in-frame sequences that have V and J called. A share of the clones is absent; for the studies checked, an unresolved V gene accounts for under half, and the remainder has no known explanation. The DNA was the basis for D and trimming; V, J and clone size are from that table. Present in this sample are under 110,000 clones, approximately 81% of which were seen just once. Jointly, the top ten make up about 1.8% of the sample.

Paper-wide results and their limitations: The quantity of clinical and demographic metadata differed by source and by participant and was supplied without curation.

This clone appeared a single time. What this receptor recognizes is not known. Per-base qualities were not stored, and no clone one base away is much larger. CDR1 LNHDA and CDR2 SQIVND were looked up in the germline V gene (reference sequence). The CDR3 holds 15 amino acids from the cysteine to the phenylalanine. The only DNA kept is the CDR3, 45 bases in frame from the first base. V sheds 7 bases and J sheds 4 bases, leaving 19 bases between their ends. The rearranged segments are TRBV19 and TRBJ1-1; too little of a D gene remains to name it. The clonotype comes from a woman aged 70-85 years with active or convalescent COVID-19. Source material: peripheral blood. The DNA sequence is TGTGCCAGTATAGGTCTGCTCCGAGGGAGCACTGAAGCTTTCTTT. This translates into CASIGLLRGSTEAFF. The CDR3 plus the reference TRBV19 and TRBJ1-1 genes for the other parts give the full variable domain: DGGITQSPKYLFRKEGQNVTLSCEQNLNHDAMYWYRQDPGQGLRLIYYSQIVNDFQKGDIAEGYSVSREKKESFPLTVTSAQKNPTAFYLCASIGLLRGSTEAFFGQGTRLTVV.